This T cell receptor beta chain was captured in a study of T cell responses to AZD1222 COVID-19 vaccine. Study details: Analysis merged second doses at about 4 or about 12 weeks.

Concerning this clone: Antigen specificity is unknown.

Findings and caveats of the study: Spike-specific TCR breadth and depth were elevated following two AZD1222 doses. Along spike, vaccine-associated CD4 TCRs were found throughout, with dominance at 160-218 and 743-854.

Profiled with immunoSEQ multiplex PCR; TCRdb holds only in-frame clones, not every one. The sample holds 150,000 to 200,000 clones, around 87% seen once. The receptor's source is an adult in good health. The input for sequencing was peripheral blood, taken on day 0 of AZD1222 vaccination.

The CDR3 sequence: CASSRQGARGTEAFF. The DNA of the CDR3 is TGTGCCAGCAGCAGACAGGGGGCGAGGGGCACTGAAGCTTTCTTT. The chain is built from TRBV6-5 and TRBJ1-1; 10 positions agree with TRBD1. The CDR3 has 15 amino acids. Germline V lookup: CDR1 MNHEY, CDR2 SVGAGI. The trim removed 6 bases at V and 4 bases at J, leaving 8 bases unmatched.